This T cell receptor beta chain emerged from a study of blood T cell repertoires in COVID-19 (TCRdb year 2020). Background on the whole study: Samples covering the acute and convalescent phases of COVID-19 were provided by collaborators in the United States, Italy and Spain. Where HLA class I and class II types were available, the types were taken from metadata supplied by the sample provider, not from assay-based typing. Nearly every sample came with metadata listing a de-identified subject ID, COVID-19 status, age in years and sex. The prospective study material was composed of cDNA or gDNA derived from T cells, B-cell-depleted T cells, or PBMCs. The repertoires were made available in a free public database intended to serve as a resource for research on the immune response to SARS-CoV-2. Samples were obtained from the ongoing ImmuneRACE study (first 160 participants) and from 1,254 subjects provided by 6 global collaborators. The dataset comprised deeply sampled blood TCRbeta repertoires from subjects exposed to, actively infected with, or recovered from COVID-19. The investigation overall reported the following: The amount of clinical and demographic metadata varied by source and participant and was provided uncurated.

The immunoSEQ Assay, a bias-controlled multiplex PCR, was used to amplify TCRbeta CDR3 regions from genomic DNA. From the authors' description of their analysis: Within the assay, amplification of reference gene primers was used to estimate how many nucleated cells each sample contained. To quantify the absolute abundance of each unique TCRbeta CDR3 rearrangement, sequence reads were collapsed and filtered. For each sample, productive Simpson clonality was calculated as the square root of Simpson's diversity index across productive rearrangements. TCRdb limited this immuneACCESS table to in-frame rearrangements with V and J called. A share of clones is missing; checked studies link under half to unresolved V genes, and the rest is unexplained. Clone size and the V and J calls come from that table; the DNA yielded D and trimming. The table for this sample lists 250,000 to 300,000 clones; around 88% of them were counted only once. More than 6.5% of the sample goes to the ten largest clones.

The CDR1 and CDR2 encoded by the germline V gene (reference sequence) are SGHNT and YYREEE. The germline V end is reduced by 10 bases and the J end by 6 bases; junction bases left unmatched: 14. The CDR3 runs 14 amino acids, cysteine and phenylalanine included. Left in the record is the CDR3 DNA by itself, 42 bases read in frame from the first base. A second Seattle source provided samples from volunteer blood donors who had recovered from COVID-19. Collaborating institutions collected whole blood in K2EDTA tubes following their own protocols. For TCRbeta analysis, collaborators shipped samples as frozen whole blood, isolated PBMCs, or DNA extracted from either of those sample types. For this clone: Its antigen is unknown. There are no base qualities to consult, and no much larger clone falls within one base.

Input material: peripheral blood. The rearrangement combines TRBV5-4 with TRBJ2-7, with 9 middle bases fitting TRBD2. The sequence came from a woman in her thirties who had recovered from COVID-19. The bases are TGTGCCGCCCAAGCGGGGGGAAGAGGCCTCGAGCAGTACTTC. This translates into CAAQAGGRGLEQYF.